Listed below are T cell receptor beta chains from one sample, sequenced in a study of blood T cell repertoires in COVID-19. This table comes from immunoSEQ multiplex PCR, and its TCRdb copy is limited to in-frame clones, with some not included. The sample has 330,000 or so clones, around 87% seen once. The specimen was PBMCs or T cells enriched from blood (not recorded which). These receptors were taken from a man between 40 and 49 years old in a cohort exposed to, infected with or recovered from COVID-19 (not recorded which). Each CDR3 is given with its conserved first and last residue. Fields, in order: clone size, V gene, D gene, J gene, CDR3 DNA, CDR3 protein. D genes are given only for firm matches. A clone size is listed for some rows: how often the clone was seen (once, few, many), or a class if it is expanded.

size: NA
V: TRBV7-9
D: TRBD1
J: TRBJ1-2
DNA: TGTGCCAGCAGCTTAGCCGGACAGGGGGCAGGGGGCTACACCTTC
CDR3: CASSLAGQGAGGYTF

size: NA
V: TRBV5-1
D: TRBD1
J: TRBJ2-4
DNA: TGCGCCAGCAGCTTGCAGGACAGGGTTTCGAACATTCAGTACTTC
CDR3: CASSLQDRVSNIQYF

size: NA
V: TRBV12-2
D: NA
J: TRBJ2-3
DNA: NA
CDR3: CASRFGTGSHTQYF

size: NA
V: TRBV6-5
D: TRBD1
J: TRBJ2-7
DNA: TGTGCCAGCAGGGACAGGGAACTAGGCTACGAGCAGTACTTC
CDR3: CASRDRELGYEQYF

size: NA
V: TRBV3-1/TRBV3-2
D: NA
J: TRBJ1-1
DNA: TGTGCCAGCTCCCGGACGGGGGGGACTGAAGCTTTCTTT
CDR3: CASSRTGGTEAFF

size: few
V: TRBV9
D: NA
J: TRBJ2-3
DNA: TGTGCCAGCAGCGTAGCTGGCGCGGGGTTATGGGTTACGCAGTATTTT
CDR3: CASSVAGAGLWVTQYF

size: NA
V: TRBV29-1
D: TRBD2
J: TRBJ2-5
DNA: TGCAGCGTTGCCATGCTAGCGGAGGGGAAGACCCAGTACTTC
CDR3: CSVAMLAEGKTQYF

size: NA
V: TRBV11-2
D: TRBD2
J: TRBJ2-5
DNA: TGTGCCAGCAGCTTCAATAGCGGGAGGGCCCAAGAGACCCAGTACTTC
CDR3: CASSFNSGRAQETQYF

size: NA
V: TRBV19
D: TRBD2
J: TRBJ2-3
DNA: TGTGCCAGTAGCCACAGACTAGCGGGAAGGACAGATACGCAGTATTTT
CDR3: CASSHRLAGRTDTQYF

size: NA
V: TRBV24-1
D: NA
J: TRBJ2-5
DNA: TGTGCCACCAGTGACGGCGGGTTGGAGACCCAGTACTTC
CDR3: CATSDGGLETQYF

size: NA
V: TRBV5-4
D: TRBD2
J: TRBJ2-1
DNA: TGTGCCAGCAGCTCGACTAGCGGGAGGCACAATGAGCAGTTCTTC
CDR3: CASSSTSGRHNEQFF

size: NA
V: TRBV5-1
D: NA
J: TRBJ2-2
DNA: TGCGCCAGCAGCTTGGGTCGCTTCGGTCCCGGGGAGCTGTTTTTT
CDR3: CASSLGRFGPGELFF

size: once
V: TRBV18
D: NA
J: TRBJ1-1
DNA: TGTGCCAGCTCACCTGCGACAGGAGGGAACACTGAAGCTTTCTTT
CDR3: CASSPATGGNTEAFF

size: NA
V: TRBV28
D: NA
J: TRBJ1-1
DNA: TGTGCCAGCAGTCCCACTCCCCACGGGAGCTCCAACACTGAAGCTTTCTTT
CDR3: CASSPTPHGSSNTEAFF

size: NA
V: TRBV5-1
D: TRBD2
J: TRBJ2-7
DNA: TGCGCCAGCAGCTTGGACGGGAGGAGCTCCTACGAGCAGTACTTC
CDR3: CASSLDGRSSYEQYF

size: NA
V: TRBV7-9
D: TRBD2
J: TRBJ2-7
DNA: TGTGCCAGCACTCCCAAGCGGGGAGAGTGGTACGAGCAGTACTTC
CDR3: CASTPKRGEWYEQYF

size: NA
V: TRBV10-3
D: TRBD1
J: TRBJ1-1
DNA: TGTGCCATCAGTGACGGACAGGGGAACACTGAAGCTTTCTTT
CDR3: CAISDGQGNTEAFF

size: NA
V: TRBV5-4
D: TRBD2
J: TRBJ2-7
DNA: TGTGCCAGCAGGGCCGGGACTAGCGGGAGAGTTGGTTACGAGCAGTACTTC
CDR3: CASRAGTSGRVGYEQYF

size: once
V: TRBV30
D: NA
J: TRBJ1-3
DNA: TGTGCCTGGAGTGTGGCAGGGTTGGGCACCATATATTTT
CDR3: CAWSVAGLGTIYF

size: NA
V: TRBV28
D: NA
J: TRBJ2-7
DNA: TGTGCCAGCAGTGTTCATGGGACTTACGAGCAGTACTTC
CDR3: CASSVHGTYEQYF

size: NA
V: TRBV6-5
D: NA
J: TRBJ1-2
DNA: TGTGCCAGCAGTTACGATGAGGACAGAAACTATGGCTACACCTTC
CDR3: CASSYDEDRNYGYTF

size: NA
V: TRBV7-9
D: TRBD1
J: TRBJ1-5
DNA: TGTGCCAGCAGTTCAACAGGGGGCCTAAATCAGCCCCAGCATTTT
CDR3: CASSSTGGLNQPQHF

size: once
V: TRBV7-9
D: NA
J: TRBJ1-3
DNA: TGTGCCAGCAGGGCAGAGCTCAGGGCCCACTCTGGAAACACCATATATTTT
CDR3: CASRAELRAHSGNTIYF

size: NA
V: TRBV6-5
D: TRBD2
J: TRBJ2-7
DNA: TGTGCCAGCAGTTACCCTAGCGGGAGCGGCGAGCAGTACTTC
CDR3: CASSYPSGSGEQYF

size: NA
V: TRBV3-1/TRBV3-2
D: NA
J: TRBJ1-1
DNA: TGTGCCAGCAGCCGGAGGGACGGAGGTAACACTGAAGCTTTCTTT
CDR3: CASSRRDGGNTEAFF

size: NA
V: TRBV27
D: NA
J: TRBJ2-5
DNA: TGTGCCAGCAGTTTAGGATCAGGCCAAGAGACCCAGTACTTC
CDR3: CASSLGSGQETQYF

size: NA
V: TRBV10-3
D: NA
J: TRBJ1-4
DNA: TGTGCCATCTCCTCCTCTGGGGGGGCAGGGGAAAAACTGTTTTTT
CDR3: CAISSSGGAGEKLFF